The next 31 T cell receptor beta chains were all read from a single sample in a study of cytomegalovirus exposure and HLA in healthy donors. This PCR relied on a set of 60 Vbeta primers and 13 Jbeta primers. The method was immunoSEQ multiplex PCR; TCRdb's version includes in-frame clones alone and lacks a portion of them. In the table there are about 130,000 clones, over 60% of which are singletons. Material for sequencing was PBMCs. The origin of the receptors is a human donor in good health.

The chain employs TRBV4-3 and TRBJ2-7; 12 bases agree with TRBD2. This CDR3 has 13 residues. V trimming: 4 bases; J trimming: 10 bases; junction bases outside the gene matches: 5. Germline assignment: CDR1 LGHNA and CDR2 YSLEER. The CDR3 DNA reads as TGCGCCAGCAGCCGAGGACTAGCGGGACCCCAGTACTTC. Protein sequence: CASSRGLAGPQYF.

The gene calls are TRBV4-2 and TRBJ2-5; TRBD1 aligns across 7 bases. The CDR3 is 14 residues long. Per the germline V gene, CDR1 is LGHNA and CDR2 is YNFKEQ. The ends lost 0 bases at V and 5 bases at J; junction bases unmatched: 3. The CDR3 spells CASSQEFRGETQYF. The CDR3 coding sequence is TGTGCCAGCAGCCAAGAGTTCAGGGGGGAGACCCAGTACTTC.

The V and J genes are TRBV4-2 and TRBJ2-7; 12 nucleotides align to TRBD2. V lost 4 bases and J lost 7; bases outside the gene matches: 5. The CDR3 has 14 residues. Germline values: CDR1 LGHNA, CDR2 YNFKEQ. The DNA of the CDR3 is TGTGCCAGCAGCCCTAGCGGGGGGGCTTGGGAGCAGTACTTC. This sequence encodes CASSPSGGAWEQYF.

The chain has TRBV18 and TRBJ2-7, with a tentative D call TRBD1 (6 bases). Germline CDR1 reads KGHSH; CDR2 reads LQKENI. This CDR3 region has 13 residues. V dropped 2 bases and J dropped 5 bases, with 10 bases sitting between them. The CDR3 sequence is CASSPRQDNEQYF. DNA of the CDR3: TGTGCCAGCTCACCAAGACAGGACAACGAGCAGTACTTC.

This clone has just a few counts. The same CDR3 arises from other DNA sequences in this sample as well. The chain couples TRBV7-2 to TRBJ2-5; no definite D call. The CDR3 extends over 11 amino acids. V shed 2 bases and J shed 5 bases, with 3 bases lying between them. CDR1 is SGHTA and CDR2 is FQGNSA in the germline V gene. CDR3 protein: CASSLQETQYF. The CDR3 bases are TGTGCCAGCAGCTTACAGGAGACCCAGTACTTC.

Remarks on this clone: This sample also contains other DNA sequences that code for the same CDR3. CDR3 region: CASSLAGGPTDTQYF. In DNA form, the CDR3 reads TGTGCCAGCAGCTTAGCGGGAGGGCCGACAGATACGCAGTATTTT. The chain has TRBV5-6 and TRBJ2-3; 10 bases fit TRBD2. The J segment lost 3 bases and the V segment lost 2 bases, leaving 3 bases of the junction unmatched. Germline loops: CDR1 SGHDT, CDR2 YYEEEE. The CDR3 spans 15 residues.

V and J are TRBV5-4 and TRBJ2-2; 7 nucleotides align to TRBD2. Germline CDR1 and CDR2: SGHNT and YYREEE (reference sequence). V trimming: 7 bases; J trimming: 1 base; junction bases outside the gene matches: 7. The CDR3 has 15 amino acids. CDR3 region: CASAGEGGNTGELFF. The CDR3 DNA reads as TGTGCCAGCGCTGGGGAGGGTGGGAACACCGGGGAGCTGTTTTTT.

DNA for the CDR3: TGTGCCAGCAGTTTAGGGCAGGCGAACTATGGCTACACCTTC. It specifies CASSLGQANYGYTF. The chain couples TRBV28 to TRBJ1-2; D remains ambiguous. Germline V gene lookup returns CDR1 MDHEN and CDR2 SYDVKM. V lost 2 bases and J 2 bases, leaving 9 bases between the germline ends. The CDR3 contains 14 residues.

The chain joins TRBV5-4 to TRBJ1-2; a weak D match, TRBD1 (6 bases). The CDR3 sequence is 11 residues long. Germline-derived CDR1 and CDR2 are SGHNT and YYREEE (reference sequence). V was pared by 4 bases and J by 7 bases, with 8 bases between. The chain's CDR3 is CASSIQGGYTF. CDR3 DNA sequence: TGTGCCAGCAGCATACAGGGTGGCTACACCTTC.

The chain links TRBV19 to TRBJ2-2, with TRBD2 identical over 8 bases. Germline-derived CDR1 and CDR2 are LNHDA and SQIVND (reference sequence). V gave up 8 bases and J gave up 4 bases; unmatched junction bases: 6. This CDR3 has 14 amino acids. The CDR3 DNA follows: TGTGCCAGTCTCAGAAGCGGGGGCACCGGGGAGCTGTTTTTT. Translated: CASLRSGGTGELFF.

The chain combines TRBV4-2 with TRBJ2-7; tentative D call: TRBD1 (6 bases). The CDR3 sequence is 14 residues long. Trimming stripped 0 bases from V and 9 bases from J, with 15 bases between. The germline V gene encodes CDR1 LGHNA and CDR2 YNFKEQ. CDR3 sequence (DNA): TGTGCCAGCAGCCAAGAAATCACAGGGCAGGGGCAGTACTTC. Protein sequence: CASSQEITGQGQYF.

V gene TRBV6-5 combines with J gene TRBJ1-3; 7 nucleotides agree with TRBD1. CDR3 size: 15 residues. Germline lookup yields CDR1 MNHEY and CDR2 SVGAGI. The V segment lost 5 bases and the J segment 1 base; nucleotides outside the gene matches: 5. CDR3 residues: CASSPDRVSGNTIYF. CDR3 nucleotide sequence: TGTGCCAGCAGTCCAGACAGGGTGTCTGGAAACACCATATATTTT.

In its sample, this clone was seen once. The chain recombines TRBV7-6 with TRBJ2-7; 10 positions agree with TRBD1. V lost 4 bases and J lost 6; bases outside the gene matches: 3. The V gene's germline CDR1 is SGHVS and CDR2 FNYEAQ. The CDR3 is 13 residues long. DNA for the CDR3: TGTGCCAGCAGCTCCCGGACAGGGGGCGAGCAGTACTTC. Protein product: CASSSRTGGEQYF.

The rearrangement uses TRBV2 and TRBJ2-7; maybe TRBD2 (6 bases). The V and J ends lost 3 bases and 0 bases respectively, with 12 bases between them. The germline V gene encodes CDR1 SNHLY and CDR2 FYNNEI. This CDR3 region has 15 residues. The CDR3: CASSEAGLISYEQYF. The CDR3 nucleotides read TGTGCCAGCAGTGAGGCGGGATTGATCTCCTACGAGCAGTACTTC.

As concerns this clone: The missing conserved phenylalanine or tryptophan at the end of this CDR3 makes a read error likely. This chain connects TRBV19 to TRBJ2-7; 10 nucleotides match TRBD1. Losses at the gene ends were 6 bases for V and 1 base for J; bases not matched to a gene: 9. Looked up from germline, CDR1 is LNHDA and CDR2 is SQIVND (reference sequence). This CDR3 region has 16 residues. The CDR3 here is CASRPSPGQGSYEQYL. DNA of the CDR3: TGTGCCAGTAGACCCTCCCCGGGACAGGGGTCCTACGAGCAGTACCTC.

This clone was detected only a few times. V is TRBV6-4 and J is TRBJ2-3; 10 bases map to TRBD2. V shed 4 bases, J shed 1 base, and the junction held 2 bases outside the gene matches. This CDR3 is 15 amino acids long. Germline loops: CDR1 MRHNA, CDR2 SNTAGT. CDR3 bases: TGTGCCAGCAGTGTCGGGACTAGCGGCACAGATACGCAGTATTTT. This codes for CASSVGTSGTDTQYF.

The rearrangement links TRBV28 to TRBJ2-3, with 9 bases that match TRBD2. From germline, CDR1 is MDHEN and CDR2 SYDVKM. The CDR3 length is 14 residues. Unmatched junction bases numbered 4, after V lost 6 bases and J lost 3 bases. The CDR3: CASRIAGATDTQYF. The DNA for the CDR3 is TGTGCCAGCAGGATAGCGGGAGCAACAGATACGCAGTATTTT.

The CDR3 nucleotides read TGTGCCAGCAGCCCCGGCGTGGGGGCGGATGGCTACACCTTC. Protein: CASSPGVGADGYTF. The chain joins TRBV7-3 to TRBJ1-2, with a weak D call TRBD1 (6 bases). The ends were cut back, 5 bases at V and 6 bases at J, with 16 bases in the middle. The CDR3 length is 14 residues. Germline V gene data show CDR1 as SGHTA and CDR2 as FQGTGA. The complete variable domain, with remaining parts taken from reference TRBV7-3 and TRBJ1-2, reads GAGVSQTPSNKVTEKGKYVELRCDPISGHTALYWYRQSLGQGPEFLIYFQGTGAADDSGLPNDRFFAVRPEGSVSTLKIQRTERGDSAVYLCASSPGVGADGYTFGSGTRLTVV.

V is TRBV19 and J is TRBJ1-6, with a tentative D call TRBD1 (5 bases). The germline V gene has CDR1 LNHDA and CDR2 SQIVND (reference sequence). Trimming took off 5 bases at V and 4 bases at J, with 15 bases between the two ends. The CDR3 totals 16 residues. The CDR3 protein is CASSPLYGGYNSPLHF. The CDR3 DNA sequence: TGTGCCAGTAGTCCGCTGTACGGGGGATATAATTCACCCCTCCACTTT.

The CDR3 nucleotides read TGCGCCAGCAGCCAACCTCGGACAGGGGGCAACTACGAGCAGTACTTC. Translated, it gives CASSQPRTGGNYEQYF. This chain uses TRBV4-1 with TRBJ2-5; 11 nucleotides line up with TRBD1. The J call may be incorrect, as the DNA end agrees better with TRBJ2-7. CDR1 and CDR2 (germline): MGHRA, YSYEKL. The CDR3 totals 16 residues.

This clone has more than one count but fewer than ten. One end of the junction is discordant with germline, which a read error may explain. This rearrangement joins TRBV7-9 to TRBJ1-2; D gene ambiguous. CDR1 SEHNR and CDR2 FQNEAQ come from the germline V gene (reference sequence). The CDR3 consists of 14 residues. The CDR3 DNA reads TGTTCCAGCAGCTCCAGGCCCCTCGCCTATGGCTACACCTTC. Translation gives CSSSSRPLAYGYTF.

CDR3 DNA sequence: TGTGCCAGCAGCTTAGCTAGTCTACAGGGGTCCGGGGAGCTGTTTTTT. It is translated as CASSLASLQGSGELFF. This chain uses TRBV11-3 with TRBJ2-2, with TRBD1 identical over 7 bases. Germline assignment: CDR1 SGHNT and CDR2 YENEEA. The J segment lost 6 bases and the V segment lost 1 base, leaving 8 bases of the junction unmatched. The CDR3 spans 16 residues.

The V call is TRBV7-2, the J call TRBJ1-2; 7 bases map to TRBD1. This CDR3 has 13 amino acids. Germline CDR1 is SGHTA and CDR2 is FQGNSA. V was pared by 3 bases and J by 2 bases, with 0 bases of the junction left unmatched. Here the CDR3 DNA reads TGTGCCAGCAGCTTCAGGGGGAACTATGGCTACACCTTC. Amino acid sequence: CASSFRGNYGYTF.

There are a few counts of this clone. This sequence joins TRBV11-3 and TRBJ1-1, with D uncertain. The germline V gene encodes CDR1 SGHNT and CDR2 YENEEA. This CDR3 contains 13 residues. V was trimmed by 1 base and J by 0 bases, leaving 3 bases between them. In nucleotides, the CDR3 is TGTGCCAGCAGCTTAGCTATGAACACTGAAGCTTTCTTT. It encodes CASSLAMNTEAFF. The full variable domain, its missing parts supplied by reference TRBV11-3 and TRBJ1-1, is EAGVVQSPRYKIIEKKQPVAFWCNPISGHNTLYWYLQNLGQGPELLIRYENEEAVDDSQLPKDRFSAERLKGVDSTLKIQPAELGDSAVYLCASSLAMNTEAFFGQGTRLTVV.

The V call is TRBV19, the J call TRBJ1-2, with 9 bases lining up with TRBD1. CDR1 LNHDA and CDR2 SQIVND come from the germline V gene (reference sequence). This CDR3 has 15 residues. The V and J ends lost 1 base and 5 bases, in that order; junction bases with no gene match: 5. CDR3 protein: CASSIGRTGVYGYTF. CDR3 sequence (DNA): TGTGCCAGTAGTATAGGCCGGACAGGGGTATATGGCTACACCTTC.

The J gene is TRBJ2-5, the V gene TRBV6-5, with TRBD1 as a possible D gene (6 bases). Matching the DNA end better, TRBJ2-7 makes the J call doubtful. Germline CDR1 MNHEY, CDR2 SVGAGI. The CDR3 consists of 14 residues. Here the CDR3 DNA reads TGTGCCAGCAGCCGTACAGGGACCAGCTACGAGCAGTACTTC. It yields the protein CASSRTGTSYEQYF.

CDR3 in amino acids: CASRRLVAGVGNEQFF. DNA for the CDR3: TGCGCCAGCAGGAGACTAGTTGCGGGAGTAGGCAATGAGCAGTTCTTC. The rearrangement joins TRBV5-1 to TRBJ2-1; 7 positions match TRBD2. V was pared by 5 bases and J by 6 bases, with 14 bases of the junction left unmatched. The CDR3 length is 16 residues. Germline V gene sequence: CDR1 SGHRS, CDR2 YFSETQ.

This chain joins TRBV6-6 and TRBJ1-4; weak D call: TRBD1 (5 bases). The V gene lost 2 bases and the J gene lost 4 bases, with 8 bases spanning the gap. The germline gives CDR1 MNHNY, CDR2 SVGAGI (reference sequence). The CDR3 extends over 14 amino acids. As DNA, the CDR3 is TGTGCCAGCAGTTACGGGGGGATTAATGAAAAACTGTTTTTT. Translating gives CASSYGGINEKLFF.

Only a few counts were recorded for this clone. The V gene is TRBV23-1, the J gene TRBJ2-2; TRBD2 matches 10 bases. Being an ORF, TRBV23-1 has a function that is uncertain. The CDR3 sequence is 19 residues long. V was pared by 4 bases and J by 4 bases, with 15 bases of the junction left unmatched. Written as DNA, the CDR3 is TGCGCCAGCAGTCGAAACCAGCGGGAGGGCCAAAGAACCACCGGGGAGCTGTTTTTT. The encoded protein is CASSRNQREGQRTTGELFF.

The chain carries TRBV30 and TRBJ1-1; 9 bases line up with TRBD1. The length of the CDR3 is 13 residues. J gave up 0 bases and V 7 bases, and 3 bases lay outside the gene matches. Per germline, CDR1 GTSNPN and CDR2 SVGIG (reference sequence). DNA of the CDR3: TGTGCCTCAGGACAGGGGATGAACACTGAAGCTTTCTTT. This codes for CASGQGMNTEAFF.

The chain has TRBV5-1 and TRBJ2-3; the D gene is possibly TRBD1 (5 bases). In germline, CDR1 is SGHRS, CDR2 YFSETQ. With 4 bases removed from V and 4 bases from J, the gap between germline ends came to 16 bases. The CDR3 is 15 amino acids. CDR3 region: CASSRAGLGADTQYF. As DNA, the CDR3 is TGCGCCAGCAGCCGGGCAGGGCTAGGCGCAGATACGCAGTATTTT.